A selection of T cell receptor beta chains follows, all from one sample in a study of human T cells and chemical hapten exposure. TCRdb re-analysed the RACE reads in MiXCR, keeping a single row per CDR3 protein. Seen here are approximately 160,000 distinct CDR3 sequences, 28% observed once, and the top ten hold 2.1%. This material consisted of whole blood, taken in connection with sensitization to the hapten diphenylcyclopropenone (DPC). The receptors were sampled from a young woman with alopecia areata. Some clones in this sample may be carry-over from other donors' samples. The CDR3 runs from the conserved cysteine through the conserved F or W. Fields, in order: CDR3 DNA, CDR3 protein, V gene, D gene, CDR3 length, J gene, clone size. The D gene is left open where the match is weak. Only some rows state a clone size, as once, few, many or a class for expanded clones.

DNA: TGTGCCAGCAGCTTGGAAGTTGGCAATCAGCCCCAGCATTTT; CDR3: CASSLEVGNQPQHF; V: TRBV7-2; D: -; length: 14; J: TRBJ1-5; size: -
DNA: TGCAGTGCTAGTCCAATGACAGACTACACTGAAGCTTTCTTT; CDR3: CSASPMTDYTEAFF; V: TRBV20-1; D: -; length: 14; J: TRBJ1-1; size: few
DNA: TGTGCCAGCAGTTCCCCAGGACTAGCGGGAGGTTTCACAGATACGCAGTATTTT; CDR3: CASSSPGLAGGFTDTQYF; V: TRBV12-3/TRBV12-4; D: TRBD2; length: 18; J: TRBJ2-3; size: -
DNA: TGTGCCCTTCGAGGAGCGGTTGAGCAGTTCTTC; CDR3: CALRGAVEQFF; V: TRBV2; D: -; length: 11; J: TRBJ2-1; size: few
DNA: TGTGCCAGTTACAGGGAAGGCCATGGCTACACCTTC; CDR3: CASYREGHGYTF; V: TRBV4-2; D: -; length: 12; J: TRBJ1-2; size: few
DNA: -; CDR3: CASSSSMGNTIYF; V: TRBV6-5; D: -; length: 13; J: TRBJ1-3; size: few
DNA: TGTGCCAGCAGTGATAAGGGAACAGGCAATCAGCCCCAGCATTTT; CDR3: CASSDKGTGNQPQHF; V: TRBV2; D: -; length: 15; J: TRBJ1-5; size: -
DNA: TGTGCCAGCAGCCCCACCCGACTAGCGGGTTCGGGCGAGCAGTACTTC; CDR3: CASSPTRLAGSGEQYF; V: TRBV6-5; D: TRBD2; length: 16; J: TRBJ2-7; size: -
DNA: TGTGCCAGCAGTTTCTATGGGACAGGGAACACTGAAGCTTTCTTT; CDR3: CASSFYGTGNTEAFF; V: TRBV27; D: TRBD1; length: 15; J: TRBJ1-1; size: few
DNA: TGCAGTGCTAAAGGGGGAGTTCAAGAGACCCAGTACTTC; CDR3: CSAKGGVQETQYF; V: TRBV20-1; D: -; length: 13; J: TRBJ2-5; size: -
DNA: TGTGCCAGCAGCACTGCCGGGGGCAGCAATCAGCCCCAGCATTTT; CDR3: CASSTAGGSNQPQHF; V: TRBV7-9; D: -; length: 15; J: TRBJ1-5; size: few
DNA: TGTGCCAGCAGCCAAGATGTTTCGAGGGAGCTGTTTTTT; CDR3: CASSQDVSRELFF; V: TRBV4-2; D: -; length: 13; J: TRBJ2-2; size: -
DNA: TGTGCCAGCAGCTGGGGGGGCTCTGGAAACACCATATATTTT; CDR3: CASSWGGSGNTIYF; V: TRBV5-6; D: -; length: 14; J: TRBJ1-3; size: -
DNA: TGTGCCAGCAGCGACAGCGGGACAGGGAGGGGCGAGCAGTACTTC; CDR3: CASSDSGTGRGEQYF; V: TRBV6-5; D: TRBD1; length: 15; J: TRBJ2-7; size: -
DNA: TGTGCCAGCAGCCGTCAGGGGGCGACTAATGAAAAACTGTTTTTT; CDR3: CASSRQGATNEKLFF; V: TRBV11-2; D: TRBD1; length: 15; J: TRBJ1-4; size: -
DNA: TGTGCCAGCAGCTTCACTAGTGGGGTAAGCGGTGAGCAGTTCTTC; CDR3: CASSFTSGVSGEQFF; V: TRBV7-8; D: -; length: 15; J: TRBJ2-1; size: -
DNA: TGTGCCACCAGCAAGCTAGATGGAGAGCAGTTCTTC; CDR3: CATSKLDGEQFF; V: TRBV15; D: -; length: 12; J: TRBJ2-1; size: few
DNA: TGTGCCAGCAGCTTGGAAGCCCAGCGGGGGGGCAATGAGCAGTTCTTC; CDR3: CASSLEAQRGGNEQFF; V: TRBV5-4; D: TRBD2; length: 16; J: TRBJ2-1; size: few
DNA: TGCGCCAGCAGCCAGACGACAGGGGGTATAAATGGCTACACCTTC; CDR3: CASSQTTGGINGYTF; V: TRBV4-3; D: TRBD1; length: 15; J: TRBJ1-2; size: -
DNA: TGTGCCAGCAGTTACGTGGCAGGGGGTGAAGCTTTCTTT; CDR3: CASSYVAGGEAFF; V: TRBV6-2/TRBV6-3; D: TRBD1; length: 13; J: TRBJ1-1; size: once
DNA: TGTGCCAGCTGGGACAGTTCCAATCAGCCCCAGCATTTT; CDR3: CASWDSSNQPQHF; V: TRBV19; D: TRBD1; length: 13; J: TRBJ1-5; size: few
DNA: TGTGCCAGCACCCCAGTGTTGACGGCCGTCGGCTATGGCTACACCTTC; CDR3: CASTPVLTAVGYGYTF; V: TRBV12-3/TRBV12-4; D: -; length: 16; J: TRBJ1-2; size: -
DNA: TGTGCCAGCAGCGTAGCTGCAGTTAATGAAAAACTGTTTTTT; CDR3: CASSVAAVNEKLFF; V: TRBV9; D: -; length: 14; J: TRBJ1-4; size: few
DNA: TGCAGTGCGATAGCGGGGGACCCGGGGGCCGGGGAGCTGTTTTTT; CDR3: CSAIAGDPGAGELFF; V: TRBV20-1; D: TRBD2; length: 15; J: TRBJ2-2; size: few
DNA: TGTGCCAGCTCACCAAGCCCTGTGGGTGAAAAACTGTTTTTT; CDR3: CASSPSPVGEKLFF; V: TRBV18; D: -; length: 14; J: TRBJ1-4; size: -
DNA: TGCAGTGCTATCCCTTCGGGCTCCTACAATGAGCAGTTCTTC; CDR3: CSAIPSGSYNEQFF; V: TRBV20-1; D: -; length: 14; J: TRBJ2-1; size: -
DNA: TGCGCCAGCAGCCCCGTCCCCCGGACTAGCGGTTTTGAGCAGTTCTTC; CDR3: CASSPVPRTSGFEQFF; V: TRBV4-1; D: TRBD2; length: 16; J: TRBJ2-1; size: -
DNA: TGCAGTGCTAGCCAAGAGACCCAGTACTTC; CDR3: CSASQETQYF; V: TRBV20-1; D: -; length: 10; J: TRBJ2-5; size: -
DNA: TGCAGCGTTCGCTTCTACACCGGGGAGCTGTTTTTT; CDR3: CSVRFYTGELFF; V: TRBV29-1; D: -; length: 12; J: TRBJ2-2; size: few
DNA: TGTGCCAGCAGCTCCGGCCTAGGGGTCACGAATGAGCAGTTCTTC; CDR3: CASSSGLGVTNEQFF; V: TRBV11-3; D: -; length: 15; J: TRBJ2-1; size: -
DNA: TGTGCCAGCAGTGACTCTAGCGACACAGATACGCAGTATTTT; CDR3: CASSDSSDTDTQYF; V: TRBV6-4; D: -; length: 14; J: TRBJ2-3; size: many
DNA: TGTGCCAGCAACACCAGGGAACAGCAGGGGCAGTACTTC; CDR3: CASNTREQQGQYF; V: TRBV6-2/TRBV6-3; D: -; length: 13; J: TRBJ2-7; size: -
DNA: TGCGCCAGCAGCCAAGCCCCACAATTCAATCCCGGGGGCTACACCTTC; CDR3: CASSQAPQFNPGGYTF; V: TRBV4-3; D: -; length: 16; J: TRBJ1-2; size: -
DNA: TGTGCCAGCAGCTATCCCAATCAGCCCCAGCATTTT; CDR3: CASSYPNQPQHF; V: TRBV7-9; D: -; length: 12; J: TRBJ1-5; size: few
DNA: TGTGCCAGCTTCGGGGCTTTAGAGCAGTTCTTC; CDR3: CASFGALEQFF; V: TRBV21-1; D: -; length: 11; J: TRBJ2-1; size: -
DNA: TGCAGTGCTGCCGCCCCCGTCGCCACAGATACGCAGTATTTT; CDR3: CSAAAPVATDTQYF; V: TRBV20-1; D: -; length: 14; J: TRBJ2-3; size: many
DNA: TGCGCCAGCAGTCTTGAGCGGGTGGGGGAGCAGTTCTTC; CDR3: CASSLERVGEQFF; V: TRBV4-3; D: -; length: 13; J: TRBJ2-1; size: few
DNA: TGCAGTGCTAGAGGTTCACCCGAAGATACGCAGTATTTT; CDR3: CSARGSPEDTQYF; V: TRBV20-1; D: -; length: 13; J: TRBJ2-3; size: -
DNA: TGTGCCACCAGCATGAGCACGTATTCACCCCTCCACTTT; CDR3: CATSMSTYSPLHF; V: TRBV15; D: -; length: 13; J: TRBJ1-6; size: -
DNA: TGTGCCAGCAGTTACATGGCCAGCACAGATACGCAGTATTTT; CDR3: CASSYMASTDTQYF; V: TRBV6-2/TRBV6-3; D: -; length: 14; J: TRBJ2-3; size: -
DNA: TGCAGCGTTGATCTACAGGGGCAGGAGACCCAGTACTTC; CDR3: CSVDLQGQETQYF; V: TRBV29-1; D: TRBD1; length: 13; J: TRBJ2-5; size: few
DNA: TGCAGCGTTCAGGGGCTATCTGGAAACACCATATATTTT; CDR3: CSVQGLSGNTIYF; V: TRBV29-1; D: -; length: 13; J: TRBJ1-3; size: -
DNA: TGTGCCACCAGCAGAGAGGGGGATTCACCCCTCCACTTT; CDR3: CATSREGDSPLHF; V: TRBV15; D: -; length: 13; J: TRBJ1-6; size: -
DNA: TGTGCCAGCAGATACGGACAGACTAATGAAAAACTGTTTTTT; CDR3: CASRYGQTNEKLFF; V: TRBV4-2; D: -; length: 14; J: TRBJ1-4; size: once
DNA: TGCAGCGTTGCCGCTCCGGGGGATACGCAGTATTTT; CDR3: CSVAAPGDTQYF; V: TRBV29-1; D: -; length: 12; J: TRBJ2-3; size: few
DNA: TGTGCCAGCAGCTTCCACAGGGGGAAGAATGAAAAACTGTTTTTT; CDR3: CASSFHRGKNEKLFF; V: TRBV7-2; D: TRBD1; length: 15; J: TRBJ1-4; size: -
DNA: TGCAGCGGGGGGACAGCTGATACGCAGTATTTT; CDR3: CSGGTADTQYF; V: TRBV29-1; D: TRBD1; length: 11; J: TRBJ2-3; size: many
DNA: TGTGCCAGTAGTATAGAAGGGACCGCAGGGGGGCCCCAGCATTTT; CDR3: CASSIEGTAGGPQHF; V: TRBV19; D: TRBD1; length: 15; J: TRBJ1-5; size: few
DNA: TGCAGCGTTGAGGTGCTAGCGGGGACCGGGGAGCTGTTTTTT; CDR3: CSVEVLAGTGELFF; V: TRBV29-1; D: TRBD2; length: 14; J: TRBJ2-2; size: -
DNA: TGCAGTGGTTGTACAGCCGATAGAACTGAAGCTTTCTTT; CDR3: CSGCTADRTEAFF; V: TRBV20-1; D: -; length: 13; J: TRBJ1-1; size: many
DNA: TGCGCCAGCAGCTTGGGGGTGAACAAAAATCAGCCCCAGCATTTT; CDR3: CASSLGVNKNQPQHF; V: TRBV5-1; D: -; length: 15; J: TRBJ1-5; size: -
DNA: TGTGCCAGCAGCGTAGGAGCGGGGGGGATCTACAATGAGCAGTTCTTC; CDR3: CASSVGAGGIYNEQFF; V: TRBV9; D: TRBD2; length: 16; J: TRBJ2-1; size: -
DNA: TGTGCCAGCAGGGACGGCTCCTACGAGCAGTACTTC; CDR3: CASRDGSYEQYF; V: TRBV6-2/TRBV6-3; D: -; length: 12; J: TRBJ2-7; size: few
DNA: TGTGCCAGCAGTCGTCTAGCGGGGACCGGGGAGCTGTTTTTT; CDR3: CASSRLAGTGELFF; V: TRBV6-2/TRBV6-3; D: TRBD2; length: 14; J: TRBJ2-2; size: -
DNA: TGCGCCAGCAGCTCAACAGGGCTACATGAGCAGTTCTTC; CDR3: CASSSTGLHEQFF; V: TRBV5-1; D: -; length: 13; J: TRBJ2-1; size: -
DNA: TGTGCCAGCAGCCACGGGGGGGTTAGGCCAGAGACCCAGTACTTC; CDR3: CASSHGGVRPETQYF; V: TRBV7-8; D: TRBD2; length: 15; J: TRBJ2-5; size: -
DNA: TGTGCCAGCAGCTTAGACAGGGGACAGACCCAGTACTTC; CDR3: CASSLDRGQTQYF; V: TRBV7-2; D: TRBD1; length: 13; J: TRBJ2-5; size: -
DNA: TGTGCCAGCAGCGCTAGGTGGCCTAGCGGCAGCACAGATACGCAGTATTTT; CDR3: CASSARWPSGSTDTQYF; V: TRBV7-2; D: TRBD2; length: 17; J: TRBJ2-3; size: -